This T cell receptor beta chain stems from a study of shared clonotypes between healthy human individuals. In germline, CDR1 is LNHDA, CDR2 SQIVND (reference sequence). The junction had 3 bases not matched to a gene; V was cut back by 8 bases and J by 4 bases. The CDR3 is 12 amino acids. Clones were read by immunoSEQ multiplex PCR, and TCRdb kept only the in-frame ones, dropping some. The sample consists of 700,000 or so clones, 72% of them appearing once. This receptor was identified in a woman in her twenties or thirties in good health. The sample comprised memory CD4+ T cells sorted from blood. Indicated subset: CD45RA-negative fraction. V gene TRBV19 combines with J gene TRBJ1-1, with 8 nucleotides matching TRBD1. In DNA form, the CDR3 reads TGTGCCAGTGGCGGACAGGGCACTGAAGCTTTCTTT. The encoded protein is CASGGQGTEAFF. Based on the CDR3 plus reference TRBV19 and TRBJ1-1, the full variable domain is DGGITQSPKYLFRKEGQNVTLSCEQNLNHDAMYWYRQDPGQGLRLIYYSQIVNDFQKGDIAEGYSVSREKKESFPLTVTSAQKNPTAFYLCASGGQGTEAFFGQGTRLTVV.